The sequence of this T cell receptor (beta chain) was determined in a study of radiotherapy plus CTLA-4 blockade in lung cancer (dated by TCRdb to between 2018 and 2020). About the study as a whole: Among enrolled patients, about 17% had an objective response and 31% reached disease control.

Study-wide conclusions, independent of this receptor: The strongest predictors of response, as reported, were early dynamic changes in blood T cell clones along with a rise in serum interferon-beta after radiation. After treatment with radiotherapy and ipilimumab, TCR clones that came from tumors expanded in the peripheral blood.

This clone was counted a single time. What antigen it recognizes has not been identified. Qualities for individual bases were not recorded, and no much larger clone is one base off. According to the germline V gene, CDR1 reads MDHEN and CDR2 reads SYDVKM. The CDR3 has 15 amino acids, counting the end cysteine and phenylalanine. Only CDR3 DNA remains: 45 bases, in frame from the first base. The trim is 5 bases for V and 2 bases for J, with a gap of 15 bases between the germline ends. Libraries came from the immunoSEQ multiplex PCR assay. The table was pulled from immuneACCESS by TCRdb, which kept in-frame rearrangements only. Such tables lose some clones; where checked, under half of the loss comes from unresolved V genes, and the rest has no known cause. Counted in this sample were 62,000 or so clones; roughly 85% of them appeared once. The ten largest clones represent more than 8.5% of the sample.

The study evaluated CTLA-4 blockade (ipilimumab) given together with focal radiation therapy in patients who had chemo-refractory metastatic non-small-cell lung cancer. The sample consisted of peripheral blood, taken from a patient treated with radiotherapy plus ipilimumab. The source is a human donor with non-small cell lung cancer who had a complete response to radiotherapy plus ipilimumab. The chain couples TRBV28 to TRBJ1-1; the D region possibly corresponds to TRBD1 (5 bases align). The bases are TGTGCCAGCAGTGGGGGGATCTCCTTCAACACTGAAGCTTTCTTT. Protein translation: CASSGGISFNTEAFF.